A single sample gave rise to the 5 T cell receptor beta chains below, sequenced in a study of blood T cell repertoires in COVID-19. Sequenced by immunoSEQ multiplex PCR; TCRdb stores in-frame clones only, minus some. The table has roughly 400,000 clones, around 90% seen once; the top ten hold 2% to 2.5%. The sequencing sample was made of PBMCs or T cells enriched from blood (not recorded which). Source of these receptors: a woman aged 40 to 49 with acute COVID-19.

This CDR3 is CATSAGRGRLSNQPQHF. CDR3 DNA: TGTGCCACCAGTGCAGGGAGAGGGAGGTTAAGCAATCAGCCCCAGCATTTT. The chain combines TRBV24-1 with TRBJ1-5; perhaps TRBD1 as D (5 bases). The CDR3 covers 17 residues. Looked up from germline, CDR1 is KGHDR and CDR2 is SFDVKD. With 5 bases removed from V and 1 base from J, the gap between germline ends came to 17 bases.

The chain combines TRBV24-1 with TRBJ2-4, with D perhaps TRBD2 (6 bases). This CDR3 spans 15 amino acids. The V gene's germline CDR1 is KGHDR and CDR2 SFDVKD. V lost 3 bases and J lost 5, with 13 bases in between. The CDR3 sequence: CATSDPQGGQNIQYF. CDR3 bases: TGTGCCACCAGTGATCCCCAGGGAGGCCAAAACATTCAGTACTTC.

The V gene is TRBV5-4, the J gene TRBJ2-1; D call uncertain. The germline V gene has CDR1 SGHNT and CDR2 YYREEE (reference sequence). The CDR3 length is 12 residues. With 1 base removed from V and 6 bases from J, the gap between germline ends came to 5 bases. Written as DNA, the CDR3 is TGTGCCAGCAGCTTGCCGGGCAATGAGCAGTTCTTC. The encoded protein is CASSLPGNEQFF.

In its sample, this clone was seen once. The CDR3 loop reads CATSMRGALTGELFF. In DNA form, the CDR3 reads TGTGCCACCAGCATGCGGGGGGCCCTCACCGGGGAGCTGTTTTTT. The J gene is TRBJ2-2, the V gene TRBV15, with 8 bases matching TRBD2. V trimming: 4 bases; J trimming: 4 bases; junction bases outside the gene matches: 5. Germline loops: CDR1 LNHNV, CDR2 YYDKDF (reference sequence). This CDR3 is built from 15 residues.

This clone has a single count. The rearrangement uses TRBV4-1 and TRBJ2-3, with 7 bases aligning to TRBD1. Trimming removed 0 bases from V and 2 bases from J; junction bases left unmatched: 23. The CDR3 runs to 22 residues. CDR1 and CDR2 (germline): MGHRA, YSYEKL. CDR3 in DNA: TGCGCCAGCAGCCAAGATACAGTCACCGGGACAGCTTACGGAGGAAACACAGATACGCAGTATTTT. Its translation is CASSQDTVTGTAYGGNTDTQYF.